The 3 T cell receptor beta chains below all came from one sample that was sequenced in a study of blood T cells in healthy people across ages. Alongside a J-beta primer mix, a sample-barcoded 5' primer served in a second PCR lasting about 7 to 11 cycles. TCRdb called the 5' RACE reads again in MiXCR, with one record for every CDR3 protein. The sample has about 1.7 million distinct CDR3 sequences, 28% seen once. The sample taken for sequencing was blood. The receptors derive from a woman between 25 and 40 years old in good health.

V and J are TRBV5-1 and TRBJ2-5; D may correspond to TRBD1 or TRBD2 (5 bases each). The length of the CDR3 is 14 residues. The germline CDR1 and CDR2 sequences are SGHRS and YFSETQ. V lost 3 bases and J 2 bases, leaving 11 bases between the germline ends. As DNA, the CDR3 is TGCGCCAGCAGCTCCCGGGACGGACAAGAGACCCAGTACTTC. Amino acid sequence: CASSSRDGQETQYF.

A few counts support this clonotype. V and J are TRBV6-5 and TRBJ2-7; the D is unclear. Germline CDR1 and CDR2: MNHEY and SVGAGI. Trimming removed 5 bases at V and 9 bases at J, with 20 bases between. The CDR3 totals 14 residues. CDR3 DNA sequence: TGTGCCAGCAGTAACCGGAGATCAATTTTCGGGCAGTACTTC. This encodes CASSNRRSIFGQYF.

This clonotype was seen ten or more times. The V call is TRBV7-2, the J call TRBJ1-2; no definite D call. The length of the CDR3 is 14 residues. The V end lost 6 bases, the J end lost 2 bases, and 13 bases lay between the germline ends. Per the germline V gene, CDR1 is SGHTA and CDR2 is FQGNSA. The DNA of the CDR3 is TGTGCCAGCAGTTTGGGTCTTTCAAACTATGGCTACACCTTC. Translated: CASSLGLSNYGYTF.